What follows describes a single TCR beta chain. Antigen: not known. Each of the sorted populations had a purity greater than 95%. The sequenced template was cDNA made from the entire isolated RNA. The repertoire was sequenced with immunoSEQ multiplex PCR; TCRdb's copy has only in-frame clones and lacks some. This sample carries a few hundred thousand clones, 16% of them seen once, and the ten largest clones take 0.065% to 0.1%. This sample was included in a study of beta chain features in type 1 diabetes. Points from the study as a whole: Researchers report that Type 1 diabetes patients had moderately but significantly shorter TCRB CDR3s across all four CD4+ subsets.

Germline trimming cut 4 bases from V and 3 bases from J; bases unmatched to any gene: 5. This CDR3 is 13 amino acids long. Germline assignment: CDR1 GTSNPN and CDR2 SVGIG (reference sequence). The sequencing input was naive CD4+ T cells from blood. The sequence was obtained from a man aged 25-45 years with type 1 diabetes. The chain recombines TRBV30 with TRBJ1-2, with 7 bases that match TRBD1. CDR3 nucleotide sequence: TGTGCCTGGACGGGCAGGGGGGACTATGGCTACACCTTC. Translated, it gives CAWTGRGDYGYTF.